Listed below are T cell receptor beta chains from one sample, sequenced in a study of blood T cell repertoires in COVID-19. Clones were read by immunoSEQ multiplex PCR, and TCRdb kept only the in-frame ones, dropping some. The sample lists fewer than 100,000 clones; 65% to 90% were seen once. The material sequenced was peripheral blood. These TCRs come from a man aged 50-59 years with COVID-19, enrolled during active disease. CDR3s include the opening cysteine and the closing phenylalanine or tryptophan. A D gene is named only where the DNA matches it firmly. Size is omitted from some rows. Given values are once, few, many or a class for expanded clones.

J gene	D gene	V gene	clone size	CDR3 protein	CDR3 DNA
TRBJ2-1	TRBD2	TRBV9	-	CASSFSGVSSYNEQFF	TGTGCCAGCAGCTTTAGCGGGGTAAGCTCCTACAATGAGCAGTTCTTC
TRBJ1-2	TRBD1	TRBV30	few	CAWENTGVNGYTF	TGTGCCTGGGAAAATACAGGGGTTAATGGCTACACCTTC
TRBJ1-1	-	TRBV27	-	CASSLQGGEAFF	TGTGCCAGCAGTTTACAGGGAGGTGAAGCTTTCTTT
TRBJ2-5	-	TRBV7-2	-	CASSLSGQETQYF	TGTGCCAGCAGCTTATCCGGTCAAGAGACCCAGTACTTC
TRBJ1-1	-	TRBV7-2	few	CASSPLQGTEAFF	TGTGCCAGCAGCCCCCTCCAGGGCACTGAAGCTTTCTTT
TRBJ1-4	-	TRBV7-9	-	CASSLATPGGEKLFF	TGTGCCAGCAGCTTAGCCACCCCCGGGGGGGAAAAACTGTTTTTT
TRBJ2-7	TRBD2	TRBV6-6	-	CASSLGTSGSYEQYF	TGTGCCAGCAGTCTCGGGACTAGCGGGAGCTACGAGCAGTACTTC
TRBJ2-7	TRBD2	TRBV3-1/TRBV3-2	-	CASSQESGRASTEQYF	TGTGCCAGCAGCCAAGAAAGCGGGAGGGCGTCCACCGAGCAGTACTTC
TRBJ2-5	TRBD1	TRBV5-1	-	CASSYGQGQETQYF	TGCGCCAGCAGCTACGGACAGGGGCAAGAGACCCAGTACTTC
TRBJ1-5	-	TRBV24-1	-	CATSDSPGQPQHF	TGTGCCACCAGTGATTCGCCCGGTCAGCCCCAGCATTTT
TRBJ2-1	-	TRBV7-3	-	CASSFSVLVGEQFF	TGTGCCAGCAGCTTCTCAGTACTAGTAGGAGAGCAGTTCTTC
TRBJ2-2	TRBD2	TRBV7-9	-	CASSINRWLAGVSGELFF	TGTGCCAGCAGCATTAATCGTTGGCTAGCGGGAGTCTCCGGGGAGCTGTTTTTT
TRBJ2-3	TRBD2	TRBV9	-	CASSVAGGRARGDTQYF	TGTGCCAGCAGCGTAGCTGGCGGGAGGGCCCGTGGAGATACGCAGTATTTT
TRBJ1-1	TRBD1	TRBV6-5	-	CASSIRQGAEAFF	TGTGCCAGCAGTATACGACAGGGTGCTGAAGCTTTCTTT
TRBJ2-1	-	TRBV4-3	-	CASSQDQTYNEQFF	TGCGCCAGCAGCCAAGATCAGACTTACAATGAGCAGTTCTTC
TRBJ1-6	TRBD1	TRBV6-5	-	CASRDRANSPLHF	TGTGCCAGCAGGGACAGGGCTAATTCACCCCTCCACTTT
TRBJ1-1	TRBD1	TRBV10-3	-	CAISGTGRNTEAFF	TGTGCCATCAGCGGGACAGGGAGGAACACTGAAGCTTTCTTT
TRBJ2-7	-	TRBV6-5	-	CASSYRQGYEQYF	TGTGCCAGCAGTTACCGGCAGGGCTACGAGCAGTACTTC
TRBJ2-1	-	TRBV2	-	CASSWSRGIEGNEQFF	TGTGCCAGCAGTTGGTCCCGGGGTATCGAAGGGAATGAGCAGTTCTTC
TRBJ2-3	TRBD1	TRBV5-3	-	CARSYLTGGYTDTQYF	TGTGCCAGAAGCTACTTGACAGGGGGCTATACAGATACGCAGTATTTT
TRBJ2-1	-	TRBV5-1	-	CASSLIAAQAYNEQFF	TGCGCCAGCAGCTTAATCGCCGCCCAGGCCTACAATGAGCAGTTCTTC
TRBJ1-6	TRBD1	TRBV2	-	CASSRQGNSPLHF	TGTGCCAGCAGTCGACAGGGTAATTCACCCCTCCACTTT
TRBJ2-7	TRBD2	TRBV6-2/TRBV6-3	few	CASSYSTSGGSYEQYF	TGTGCCAGCAGTTATTCGACTAGCGGGGGCTCCTACGAGCAGTACTTC
TRBJ2-1	-	TRBV27	-	CASSLPGTRQFF	TGTGCCAGCAGTTTACCCGGGACACGTCAGTTCTTC
TRBJ1-5	-	TRBV30	-	CAWSVGEGVEPQHF	TGTGCCTGGAGTGTGGGGGAGGGAGTTGAGCCCCAGCATTTT
TRBJ2-7	TRBD1	TRBV5-4	-	CASSTGTGDYEQYF	TGTGCCAGCAGCACTGGGACAGGGGACTACGAGCAGTACTTC
TRBJ1-3	-	TRBV15	-	CATSRVRSVHSSGNTIYF	TGTGCCACCAGCAGAGTCCGGTCCGTTCACAGCTCTGGAAACACCATATATTTT
TRBJ2-1	TRBD2	TRBV15	-	CATSRATSGRVEQFF	TGTGCCACCAGCAGAGCGACTAGCGGGAGAGTTGAGCAGTTCTTC
TRBJ2-2	TRBD1	TRBV24-1	few	CATTDRGDRVPAGELFF	TGTGCCACCACCGACAGAGGGGACAGGGTGCCCGCCGGGGAGCTGTTTTTT
TRBJ1-1	TRBD1	TRBV24-1	-	CATRRSGQGNTEAFF	TGTGCCACCAGGCGATCCGGACAGGGGAACACTGAAGCTTTCTTT
TRBJ2-1	-	TRBV7-9	-	CASRPSGGNEQFF	TGTGCCAGCAGGCCGAGTGGCGGCAATGAGCAGTTCTTC
TRBJ2-2	-	TRBV12-3/TRBV12-4	-	CASRISGTGELFF	TGTGCCAGCAGAATCAGTGGTACCGGGGAGCTGTTTTTT
TRBJ2-7	TRBD1	TRBV7-9	-	CASSFSQQGAYEQYF	TGTGCCAGCAGCTTTTCCCAACAGGGGGCCTACGAGCAGTACTTC
TRBJ2-2	TRBD1	TRBV28	-	CASSLLQGATGELFF	TGTGCCAGCAGTTTACTACAGGGGGCAACCGGGGAGCTGTTTTTT
TRBJ2-3	TRBD1	TRBV11-1	-	CASTDRGRTDTQYF	TGTGCCAGCACGGACAGGGGTCGCACAGATACGCAGTATTTT
TRBJ1-3	TRBD1	TRBV4-1	few	CASSPGGSGNTIYF	TGCGCCAGCAGCCCAGGGGGCTCTGGAAACACCATATATTTT
TRBJ2-7	-	TRBV5-1	-	CASSPWFEGTYEQYF	TGCGCCAGCAGCCCCTGGTTCGAGGGAACCTACGAGCAGTACTTC